This entry lists 17 T cell receptor beta chains sequenced from one sample in a study of technical replicates of blood from several donors. TCRdb keeps only in-frame clones here, not all; method: immunoSEQ multiplex PCR. The data show fewer than 90,000 clones, around 94% seen once. Sequencing was carried out using T cells isolated from PBMCs. Receptors originate from a human donor in good health.

This chain connects TRBV6-5 to TRBJ1-2; 11 bases map to TRBD1. The J segment lost 7 bases and the V segment lost 5 bases, leaving 6 bases of the junction unmatched. The germline gives CDR1 MNHEY, CDR2 SVGAGI. This CDR3 has 14 residues. The CDR3 loop reads CASSPGQGAGGYTF. The CDR3, as DNA: TGTGCCAGCAGTCCTGGACAGGGGGCGGGTGGCTACACCTTC.

The chain couples TRBV7-2 to TRBJ1-2, with D possibly being TRBD1 (6 bases). This CDR3 spans 17 amino acids. With 1 base removed from V and 4 bases from J, the gap between germline ends came to 19 bases. Germline V gene data show CDR1 as SGHTA and CDR2 as FQGNSA. In nucleotides, the CDR3 is TGTGCCAGCAGCTTAGGATTGATACAGGGCCCGCTCTATGGCTACACCTTC. It is translated as CASSLGLIQGPLYGYTF.

The chain links TRBV7-3 to TRBJ1-1, with 7 bases that match TRBD1. This CDR3 comprises 13 residues. V was pared by 4 bases and J by 3 bases, with 2 bases of the junction left unmatched. Germline V gene lookup returns CDR1 SGHTA and CDR2 FQGTGA. CDR3 DNA: TGTGCCAGCAGCTCAGGGGGGTACACTGAAGCTTTCTTT. Protein sequence: CASSSGGYTEAFF.

This chain uses TRBV7-9 with TRBJ1-5; 9 positions agree with TRBD1. This CDR3 is built from 17 residues. Germline assignment: CDR1 SEHNR and CDR2 FQNEAQ (reference sequence). After removal of 5 bases from V and 0 bases from J, the junction contained 8 bases not matched to a gene. The CDR3 sequence: CASSRGQGQDSNQPQHF. The CDR3 DNA is TGTGCCAGCAGCCGGGGACAGGGTCAGGATAGCAATCAGCCCCAGCATTTT.

This chain's CDR3 is CASSAQDRGGFTGELFF. CDR3 in DNA: TGTGCCAGCAGCGCCCAGGACAGGGGAGGTTTTACCGGGGAGCTGTTTTTT. The chain employs TRBV9 and TRBJ2-2, with 9 bases identical to TRBD1. CDR1 and CDR2 from the germline V gene are SGDLS and YYNGEE. The junction had 11 bases not matched to a gene; V was cut back by 3 bases and J by 5 bases. The length of the CDR3 is 17 residues.

The chain recombines TRBV5-4 with TRBJ2-7; 12 nucleotides match TRBD1. Losses at the gene ends were 4 bases for V and 6 bases for J; bases not matched to a gene: 11. Germline lookup yields CDR1 SGHNT and CDR2 YYREEE (reference sequence). This CDR3 has 16 residues. The CDR3 coding sequence is TGTGCCAGCAGCCGTCGCCCGGGACAGGGGGCTAGCGAGCAGTACTTC. Translated, it gives CASSRRPGQGASEQYF.

The rearrangement links TRBV29-1 to TRBJ2-2, with 9 positions matching TRBD1. The length of the CDR3 is 16 residues. The germline gives CDR1 SQVTM, CDR2 ANQGSEA. V dropped 6 bases and J dropped 0; count of bases not matched to a gene: 8. The CDR3 loop is CSVRTGGYTNTGELFF. The CDR3 DNA reads as TGCAGCGTCCGAACAGGGGGCTATACGAACACCGGGGAGCTGTTTTTT.

The genes are TRBV18 and TRBJ2-2, with 10 bases aligning to TRBD1. Germline V gene lookup returns CDR1 KGHSH and CDR2 LQKENI. V was pared by 4 bases and J by 5 bases, with 7 bases of the junction left unmatched. CDR3 size: 16 residues. CDR3: CASSRFPDRGTGELFF. The DNA of the CDR3 is TGTGCCAGCTCACGTTTCCCGGACAGGGGGACCGGGGAGCTGTTTTTT. Based on the CDR3 plus reference TRBV18 and TRBJ2-2, the full variable domain is NAGVMQNPRHLVRRRGQEARLRCSPMKGHSHVYWYRQLPEEGLKFMVYLQKENIIDESGMPKERFSAEFPKEGPSILRIQQVVRGDSAAYFCASSRFPDRGTGELFFGEGSRLTVL.

The sample holds one count of this clone. This chain joins TRBV2 and TRBJ1-1; TRBD1 matches 8 bases. The CDR3 contains 12 residues. The germline CDR1 and CDR2 sequences are SNHLY and FYNNEI. The CDR3 bases are TGTCTTCAGGGGGCGCCTCGAACTGAAGCTTTCTTT. This codes for CLQGAPRTEAFF.

The genes are TRBV27 and TRBJ2-2; TRBD1 aligns across 8 bases. The CDR3 runs to 14 residues. Germline loops: CDR1 MNHEY, CDR2 SMNVEV (reference sequence). The J segment lost 2 bases and the V segment lost 6 bases, leaving 2 bases of the junction unmatched. CDR3 nucleotides: TGTGCCAGCAGGACAGGGGTAAACACCGGGGAGCTGTTTTTT. Translated: CASRTGVNTGELFF.

This chain links TRBV27 with TRBJ2-7, with 8 bases identical to TRBD1. Losses at the gene ends were 4 bases for V and 3 bases for J; bases not matched to a gene: 5. The CDR3 contains 14 residues. Germline CDR1 and CDR2: MNHEY and SMNVEV (reference sequence). The CDR3 loop reads CASSSFTGGYEQYF. The CDR3 DNA follows: TGTGCCAGCAGTTCCTTTACAGGGGGCTACGAGCAGTACTTC.

As for this clone: Other nucleotide sequences from this sample produce the same CDR3. This chain connects TRBV13 to TRBJ1-5; 7 bases line up with TRBD1. The CDR3 has 18 amino acids. Germline V gives CDR1 PRHDT, CDR2 FYEKMQ (reference sequence). Germline trimming cut 3 bases from V and 0 bases from J; bases unmatched to any gene: 11. In DNA, the CDR3 is TGTGCCAGCAGCTTCTCGCCCCCAGGGGGATATAGCAATCAGCCCCAGCATTTT. Amino acids: CASSFSPPGGYSNQPQHF.

This chain links TRBV19 with TRBJ2-7; D may be TRBD1 (6 bases). This CDR3 comprises 15 residues. V was clipped by 5 bases and J by 1 base, with 15 bases between them. From germline, CDR1 is LNHDA and CDR2 SQIVND (reference sequence). The CDR3 bases are TGTGCCAGTAGTGGGGGACACGGGCCATCCTACGAGCAGTACTTC. Translated, it gives CASSGGHGPSYEQYF.

The chain uses TRBV6-1 and TRBJ1-2; 7 bases agree with TRBD1. Germline V gene data show CDR1 as MNHNS and CDR2 as SASEGT. Trimming cost V 2 bases and J 4 bases; bases outside gene matches: 7. This CDR3 has 15 amino acids. Written as DNA, the CDR3 is TGTGCCAGCAGTGAATGGGACAGCAATCCCTATGGCTACACCTTC. Residues: CASSEWDSNPYGYTF.

The chain uses TRBV28 and TRBJ1-2; D gene unclear. The V end lost 7 bases, the J end lost 3 bases, and 6 bases lay between the germline ends. From germline, CDR1 is MDHEN and CDR2 SYDVKM. The length of the CDR3 is 11 residues. The CDR3, as DNA: TGTGCCAGCACACAATACTATGGCTACACCTTC. Encoded protein: CASTQYYGYTF.

The chain joins TRBV28 to TRBJ2-7, with 10 bases that match TRBD2. The V and J ends lost 6 bases and 3 bases, in that order; junction bases with no gene match: 8. Per the germline V gene, CDR1 is MDHEN and CDR2 is SYDVKM. The CDR3 covers 15 residues. For the CDR3, the DNA is TGTGCCAGCAGCGGAGGACTAGCGGCAGTCTACGAGCAGTACTTC. Residues: CASSGGLAAVYEQYF.

V gene TRBV27 combines with J gene TRBJ2-1; D possibly corresponds to TRBD2 (6 bases). The CDR3 spans 15 residues. Per the germline V gene, CDR1 is MNHEY and CDR2 is SMNVEV (reference sequence). V gave up 2 bases and J gave up 0 bases, with 8 bases separating them. In DNA form, the CDR3 reads TGTGCCAGCAGTTTAGGGGGGTTCTCCTACAATGAGCAGTTCTTC. Translation: CASSLGGFSYNEQFF.